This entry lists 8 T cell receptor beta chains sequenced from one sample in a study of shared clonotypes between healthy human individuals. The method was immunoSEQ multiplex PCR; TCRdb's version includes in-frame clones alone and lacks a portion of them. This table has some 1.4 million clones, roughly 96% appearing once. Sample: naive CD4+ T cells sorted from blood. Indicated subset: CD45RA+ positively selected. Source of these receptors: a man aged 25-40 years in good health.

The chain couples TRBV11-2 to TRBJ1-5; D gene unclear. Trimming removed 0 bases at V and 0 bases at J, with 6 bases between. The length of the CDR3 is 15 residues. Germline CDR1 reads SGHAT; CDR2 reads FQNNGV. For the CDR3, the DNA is TGTGCCAGCAGCTTAGACGGGTATAGCAATCAGCCCCAGCATTTT. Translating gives CASSLDGYSNQPQHF.

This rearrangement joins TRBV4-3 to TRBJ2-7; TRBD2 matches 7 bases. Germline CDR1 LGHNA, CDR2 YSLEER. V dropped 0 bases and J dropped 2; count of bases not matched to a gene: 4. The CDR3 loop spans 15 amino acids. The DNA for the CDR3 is TGCGCCAGCAGCCAAGATCGGACTAGGACCTACGAGCAGTACTTC. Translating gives CASSQDRTRTYEQYF.

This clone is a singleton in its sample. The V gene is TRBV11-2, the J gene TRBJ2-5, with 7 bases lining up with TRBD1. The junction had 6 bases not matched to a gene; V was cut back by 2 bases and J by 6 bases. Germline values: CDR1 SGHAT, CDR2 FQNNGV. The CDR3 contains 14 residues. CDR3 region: CASSLTNRGKTQYF. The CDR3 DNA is TGTGCCAGCAGCTTAACAAACAGGGGAAAGACCCAGTACTTC.

CDR3 amino acids: CAISEWDRGLAEAFF. The CDR3 region has the DNA TGTGCCATCAGTGAATGGGACAGGGGGTTAGCTGAAGCTTTCTTT. The chain employs TRBV10-3 and TRBJ1-1, with 11 bases fitting TRBD1. V shed 3 bases and J 6 bases; nucleotides not matched to a gene: 6. The CDR3 consists of 15 residues. Germline V CDR1 and CDR2: ENHRY, SYGVKD.

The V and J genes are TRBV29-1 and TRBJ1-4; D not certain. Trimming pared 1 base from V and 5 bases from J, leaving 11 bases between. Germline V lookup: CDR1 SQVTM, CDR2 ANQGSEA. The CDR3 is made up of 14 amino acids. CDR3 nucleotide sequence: TGCAGCGTTGAAGGGGCGGAAAAGAATGAAAAACTGTTTTTT. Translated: CSVEGAEKNEKLFF.

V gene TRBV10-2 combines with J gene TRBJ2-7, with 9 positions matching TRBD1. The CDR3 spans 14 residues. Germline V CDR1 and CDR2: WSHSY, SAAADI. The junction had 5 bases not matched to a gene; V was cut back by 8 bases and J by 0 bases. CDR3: CASRDRVSSYEQYF. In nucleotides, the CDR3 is TGCGCCAGCCGGGACAGGGTGAGCTCCTACGAGCAGTACTTC.

The CDR3 protein is CASGLGDLAGNPNEQFF. The CDR3 bases are TGTGCTAGTGGTTTGGGGGACCTAGCGGGAAACCCCAATGAGCAGTTCTTC. The chain links TRBV12-5 to TRBJ2-1; 9 bases line up with TRBD2. The CDR3 extends over 17 amino acids. With 1 base clipped from V and 6 bases from J, the junction kept 10 bases outside the gene matches. Germline V gives CDR1 LGHNT, CDR2 FRNRAP.

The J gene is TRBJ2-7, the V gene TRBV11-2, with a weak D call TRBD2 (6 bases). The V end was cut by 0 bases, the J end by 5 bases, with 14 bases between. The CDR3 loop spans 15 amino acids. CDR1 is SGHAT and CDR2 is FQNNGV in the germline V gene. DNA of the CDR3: TGTGCCAGCAGCTTAGATGTCGGGAGTTTCGACGAGCAGTACTTC. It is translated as CASSLDVGSFDEQYF.